The 9 T cell receptor beta chains listed next were all sequenced from one sample in a study of technical replicates of blood from four donors. The method was immunoSEQ multiplex PCR; TCRdb's version includes in-frame clones alone and lacks a portion of them. The data hold 50,000 to 70,000 clones, with 85% to 90% observed a single time. The material sequenced was PBMCs. The receptors stem from a human donor in good health. Some clones in this sample may be carry-over from other donors' samples.

The rearrangement uses TRBV7-9 and TRBJ1-2; D gene uncertain. The CDR3 covers 12 residues. CDR1 and CDR2 (germline): SEHNR, FQNEAQ (reference sequence). V was cut by 0 bases and J by 10 bases, with 9 bases left in between. This CDR3 is CASSLAAALYTF. CDR3 DNA sequence: TGTGCCAGCAGCTTAGCTGCCGCGCTCTACACCTTC.

The chain carries TRBV4-1 and TRBJ1-1; D is ambiguous. CDR3 length: 11 residues. The V gene's germline CDR1 is MGHRA and CDR2 YSYEKL. V was clipped by 2 bases and J by 6 bases, with 4 bases between them. The CDR3 DNA reads TGCGCCAGCAGCCAATCCTCTGAAGCTTTCTTT. Translation: CASSQSSEAFF.

The CDR3 region has the DNA TGCAGTGCGACACAGTACAATGAGCAGTTCTTC. Its translation: CSATQYNEQFF. The chain employs TRBV20-1 and TRBJ2-1, with no clear D. This CDR3 has 11 amino acids. Germline values: CDR1 DFQATT, CDR2 SNEGSKA (reference sequence). Trimming cost V 6 bases and J 4 bases, with 7 bases left between them.

This clone has a single count. The rearrangement joins TRBV29-1 to TRBJ2-5; possibly TRBD1 for D (6 bases). V was shortened by 7 bases and J by 11 bases, with 20 bases between the two germline ends. The CDR3 extends over 12 amino acids. Germline values: CDR1 SQVTM, CDR2 ANQGSEA. The CDR3 DNA is TGCAGCGCCCATTGGACATCAGGGGAGCAGTACTTC. This sequence encodes CSAHWTSGEQYF.

This chain joins TRBV4-2 and TRBJ2-7, with TRBD2 identical over 14 bases. J gave up 4 bases and V 2 bases, and 7 bases lay outside the gene matches. The CDR3 is 17 amino acids. Germline V CDR1 and CDR2: LGHNA, YNFKEQ. This CDR3 reads CASSQQDGLAGGYEQYF. The CDR3 bases are TGTGCCAGCAGCCAACAGGATGGACTAGCGGGGGGTTACGAGCAGTACTTC.

This rearrangement joins TRBV4-2 to TRBJ2-3, with no clear D. V was shortened by 0 bases and J by 10 bases, with 8 bases between the two germline ends. The germline gives CDR1 LGHNA, CDR2 YNFKEQ. The CDR3 consists of 12 residues. CDR3 coding DNA: TGTGCCAGCAGCCAAGAGGTTGCGGCGCAGTATTTT. It translates to CASSQEVAAQYF.

The chain employs TRBV6-1 and TRBJ2-7; 9 bases map to TRBD2. After removal of 0 bases from V and 5 bases from J, the junction contained 14 bases not matched to a gene. Germline CDR1 and CDR2: MNHNS and SASEGT. The CDR3 loop spans 18 amino acids. This chain's CDR3 is CASSEARGSGRSPHEQYF. The CDR3 DNA reads as TGTGCCAGCAGTGAAGCGCGCGGTAGCGGGAGATCCCCCCACGAGCAGTACTTC.

The rearrangement joins TRBV7-2 to TRBJ1-1; D is possibly TRBD1 (5 bases). Looked up from germline, CDR1 is SGHTA and CDR2 is FQGNSA. The CDR3 has 15 amino acids. Trimming shortened V by 5 bases and J by 1 base, and 14 bases separated the two germline ends. The CDR3 DNA reads as TGTGCCAGCAGCCAACAGGTGGGAACGAACACTGAAGCTTTCTTT. It codes for CASSQQVGTNTEAFF.

The chain uses TRBV14 and TRBJ1-1; 8 bases agree with TRBD1. Germline CDR1 SGHDN, CDR2 FVKESK. With 4 bases clipped from V and 5 bases from J, the junction kept 15 bases outside the gene matches. This CDR3 is built from 17 residues. CDR3 bases: TGTGCCAGCAGCCCAGTCCGGACAGGGTTAATGGGGACTGAAGCTTTCTTT. This sequence encodes CASSPVRTGLMGTEAFF.